The 31 T cell receptor beta chains presented below share a single source sample, sequenced in a study of response to subunit inactivated influenza vaccine. TCRdb reanalysed the RT-PCR reads using MiXCR and keeps one entry per CDR3 protein. The sample shows around 200,000 distinct CDR3 sequences, approximately 15% of them seen only once. Sequenced material: CD8+ T cells sorted from PBMCs, taken more than 4 days after vaccination. All receptors derive from a man in his fifties who received an inactivated influenza vaccine.

This chain links TRBV6-2 or TRBV6-3 with TRBJ2-7; TRBD1 might be the D (5 bases). CDR1 is MNHEY and CDR2 is SVGEGT in the germline V gene. This CDR3 spans 13 amino acids. V dropped 3 bases and J dropped 3 bases, with 9 bases sitting between them. The DNA of the CDR3 is TGTGCCAGCAGTTATCCAGGGATCTACGAGCAGTACTTC. It translates to CASSYPGIYEQYF.

This clonotype was found a few times. This rearrangement joins TRBV12-3 or TRBV12-4 to TRBJ1-2; D gene unclear. CDR3 length: 13 amino acids. V lost 3 bases to trimming and J lost 6 bases, with 11 bases between them. The CDR3 sequence is CASSFEGSDGYTF. CDR3 DNA sequence: TGTGCCAGCAGTTTTGAAGGGTCTGATGGCTACACCTTC.

This clonotype was observed a few times. This CDR3 reads CASSYIRGTYEQYF. The CDR3 region has the DNA TGTGCCAGCAGTTACATTCGGGGTACCTACGAGCAGTACTTC. The chain links TRBV6-2 or TRBV6-3 to TRBJ2-7; perhaps TRBD2 as D (5 bases). The V gene lost 2 bases and the J gene lost 2 bases, with 10 bases spanning the gap. The CDR3 runs 14 residues. The germline V gene encodes CDR1 MNHEY and CDR2 SVGEGT.

The gene calls are TRBV28 and TRBJ2-3; possible D gene TRBD1, 6 bases. Germline CDR1 is MDHEN and CDR2 is SYDVKM. The V end lost 4 bases, the J end lost 2 bases, and 10 bases lay between the germline ends. CDR3 length: 14 residues. CDR3 sequence (DNA): TGTGCCAGCAGTTCACAGGGATACACAGATACGCAGTATTTT. Translated, it gives CASSSQGYTDTQYF. The full variable domain, in which reference TRBV28 and TRBJ2-3 provide the parts outside the CDR3, is DVKVTQSSRYLVKRTGEKVFLECVQDMDHENMFWYRQDPGLGLRLIYFSYDVKMKEKGDIPEGYSVSREKKERFSLILESASTNQTSMYLCASSSQGYTDTQYFGPGTRLTVL.

This clonotype appeared a few times. The V and J genes are TRBV27 and TRBJ2-2; D is unclear. The V end was cut by 3 bases, the J end by 5 bases, with 7 bases between. Germline V gives CDR1 MNHEY, CDR2 SMNVEV (reference sequence). The CDR3 is 13 amino acids. CDR3 loop: CASSFGLTGELFF. CDR3 nucleotides: TGTGCCAGCAGTTTCGGGTTAACCGGGGAGCTGTTTTTT.

Written as DNA, the CDR3 is TGTGCCAGCAGTAGGGAACAGGGGACCGGGGAGCTGTTTTTT. Protein sequence: CASSREQGTGELFF. The rearrangement uses TRBV12-3 or TRBV12-4 and TRBJ2-2, with 7 nucleotides matching TRBD1. Trimming cost V 5 bases and J 5 bases; bases outside gene matches: 5. This CDR3 is 14 amino acids long.

A few counts support this clonotype. The rearrangement links TRBV7-8 to TRBJ2-4; possibly TRBD2 for D (5 bases). This CDR3 has 17 residues. Trimming removed 6 bases at V and 1 base at J, with 19 bases between. The germline V gene has CDR1 SGHVS and CDR2 FQNEAQ. The CDR3 sequence is CASSSGLLAGAKNIQYF. CDR3 bases: TGTGCCAGCAGTTCCGGACTGCTCGCGGGTGCCAAAAACATTCAGTACTTC.

The genes are TRBV4-3 and TRBJ1-1, with D possibly TRBD1 on 6 matching bases. V was pared by 1 base and J by 3 bases, with 9 bases between. CDR1 LGHNA and CDR2 YSLEER come from the germline V gene. The CDR3 spans 14 residues. In DNA form, the CDR3 reads TGCGCCAGCAGCCAAGTGAGGGGGTACACTGAAGCTTTCTTT. The encoded protein is CASSQVRGYTEAFF.

A few counts support this clonotype. V usage is TRBV6-2 or TRBV6-3 and J usage is TRBJ1-1, with D possibly matching TRBD1 (5 bases). In germline, CDR1 is MNHEY, CDR2 SVGEGT. V was clipped by 5 bases and J by 1 base, with 14 bases between them. This CDR3 comprises 15 residues. In DNA, the CDR3 is TGTGCCAGCAGTGGGGATTGGGGGAAGAACACTGAAGCTTTCTTT. This translates into CASSGDWGKNTEAFF.

This clonotype occurred a few times. The V and J genes are TRBV3-1 and TRBJ1-2; no clear D gene. This CDR3 is built from 13 residues. V was pared by 7 bases and J by 5 bases, with 14 bases between. Germline CDR1 is LGHDT and CDR2 is YNNKEL (reference sequence). The CDR3 bases are TGTGCCAGCACCTCACTTGGCTGGTATGGCTACACCTTC. Its translation: CASTSLGWYGYTF.

This clonotype was counted many times. The chain couples TRBV6-1 to TRBJ2-1; 7 nucleotides line up with TRBD1. J was trimmed by 1 base and V by 2 bases; bases with no gene match: 8. This CDR3 is 17 amino acids long. Germline V CDR1 and CDR2: MNHNS, SASEGT. Here the CDR3 reads CASSESRPGGSYNEQFF. In DNA, the CDR3 is TGTGCCAGCAGTGAATCTCGACCAGGGGGATCCTACAATGAGCAGTTCTTC.

V and J are TRBV2 and TRBJ2-5; 9 bases line up with TRBD1. Germline V gene data show CDR1 as SNHLY and CDR2 as FYNNEI. Trimming cost V 6 bases and J 5 bases; bases outside gene matches: 7. The CDR3 runs 14 residues. In DNA form, the CDR3 reads TGTGCCAGCAGACCGGACAGGGGAGGGGAGACCCAGTACTTC. This gives the protein CASRPDRGGETQYF. The whole variable domain, filled in from reference TRBV2 and TRBJ2-5, reads EPEVTQTPSHQVTQMGQEVILRCVPISNHLYFYWYRQILGQKVEFLVSFYNNEISEKSEIFDDQFSVERPDGSNFTLKIRSTKLEDSAMYFCASRPDRGGETQYFGPGTRLLVL.

The rearrangement uses TRBV2 and TRBJ1-2; D gene unclear. V lost 6 bases to trimming and J lost 2 bases, with 16 bases between them. The germline gives CDR1 SNHLY, CDR2 FYNNEI. This CDR3 spans 15 amino acids. The CDR3 bases are TGTGCCAGCAGGTTGGGGTCCTTGGGAAACTATGGCTACACCTTC. Translating it yields CASRLGSLGNYGYTF.

This clonotype has just a few counts. The chain couples TRBV4-1 to TRBJ1-5, with D possibly being TRBD1 (5 bases). Trimming took 4 bases from V and 6 from J, leaving 13 bases between them. Germline values: CDR1 MGHRA, CDR2 YSYEKL. CDR3 length: 14 amino acids. The CDR3 region has the DNA TGCGCCAGCAGCCCCACCCGGGGCAGTCAGCCCCAGCATTTT. Encoded protein: CASSPTRGSQPQHF.

This chain joins TRBV6-1 and TRBJ2-3, with 13 bases matching TRBD2. Trimming cost V 6 bases and J 4 bases; bases outside gene matches: 10. CDR3 length: 17 residues. CDR1 is MNHNS, CDR2 SASEGT, per germline. For the CDR3, the DNA is TGTGCCAGCAGCCTGGGACTAGCGGGGTCGGGCGCAGATACGCAGTATTTT. Encoded protein: CASSLGLAGSGADTQYF.

This chain connects TRBV12-3 or TRBV12-4 to TRBJ2-4; D unresolved. The CDR3 covers 14 residues. Trimming cost V 1 base and J 10 bases, with 14 bases left between them. The chain's CDR3 is CASSLDDWGAIQYF. The CDR3 nucleotides read TGTGCCAGCAGTTTAGATGATTGGGGTGCGATTCAGTACTTC.

This clonotype was recorded a few times. The rearrangement uses TRBV4-3 and TRBJ2-1, with D uncertain. V was trimmed by 1 base and J by 9 bases, leaving 19 bases between them. Germline V gives CDR1 LGHNA, CDR2 YSLEER. CDR3 size: 16 residues. CDR3 in amino acids: CASSQAVVGLGFEQFF. The CDR3 DNA reads TGCGCCAGCAGCCAAGCAGTGGTTGGCCTGGGGTTTGAGCAGTTCTTC.

In its sample, this clonotype was seen many times. The chain combines TRBV20-1 with TRBJ2-7; D gene uncertain. The CDR3 loop spans 13 amino acids. V lost 6 bases to trimming and J lost 2 bases, with 14 bases between them. Germline V gene lookup returns CDR1 DFQATT and CDR2 SNEGSKA (reference sequence). The CDR3 here is CSALVAPPYEQYF. As DNA, the CDR3 is TGCAGTGCCCTCGTAGCACCCCCCTACGAGCAGTACTTC.

CDR3 in DNA: TGTGCCACCAGATTAATAGAAGGGAAGGATGAAGCTTTCTTT. Translated: CATRLIEGKDEAFF. This chain links TRBV15 with TRBJ1-1; D is undetermined. Trimming shortened V by 6 bases and J by 7 bases, and 18 bases separated the two germline ends. Germline V gene lookup returns CDR1 LNHNV and CDR2 YYDKDF (reference sequence). This CDR3 region has 14 residues.

This clonotype was counted at least ten times. V and J are TRBV7-9 and TRBJ1-2; TRBD1 might be the D (6 bases). CDR1 is SEHNR, CDR2 FQNEAQ, per germline (reference sequence). The ends were cut back, 5 bases at V and 4 bases at J, with 11 bases in the middle. This CDR3 region has 13 residues. The DNA of the CDR3 is TGTGCCAGCAGCCTCGGACAGATCTATGGCTACACCTTC. Its protein is CASSLGQIYGYTF.

The chain links TRBV15 to TRBJ1-2; D ambiguous. V lost 0 bases to trimming and J lost 2 bases, with 13 bases between them. The germline CDR1 and CDR2 sequences are LNHNV and YYDKDF (reference sequence). CDR3 length: 16 residues. The CDR3 DNA is TGTGCCACCAGCAGAGATTCACTAGGTTGGAACTATGGCTACACCTTC. This sequence encodes CATSRDSLGWNYGYTF.

This clonotype appeared a few times. V is TRBV11-2 and J is TRBJ2-7; TRBD2 might be the D (7 bases). Germline V lookup: CDR1 SGHAT, CDR2 FQNNGV. V was pared by 3 bases and J by 0 bases, with 15 bases between. The CDR3 loop spans 16 amino acids. Here the CDR3 DNA reads TGTGCCAGCAGCTTTAATGGCGGGGGCCTCTCCTACGAGCAGTACTTC. It yields the protein CASSFNGGGLSYEQYF.

This sequence joins TRBV20-1 and TRBJ1-1; 7 nucleotides agree with TRBD1. With V trimmed by 6 bases and J by 4 bases, 11 bases remained unmatched. The CDR3 has 14 residues. CDR1 and CDR2 from the germline V gene are DFQATT and SNEGSKA (reference sequence). The CDR3 nucleotides read TGCAGTGCGAACTTACAGGGGTGGGGCACTGAAGCTTTCTTT. Its translation is CSANLQGWGTEAFF.

V usage is TRBV6-1 and J usage is TRBJ2-7, with 10 bases lining up with TRBD1. Germline V gives CDR1 MNHNS, CDR2 SASEGT. J gave up 11 bases and V 5 bases, and 12 bases lay outside the gene matches. This CDR3 is built from 14 residues. In DNA, the CDR3 is TGTGCCAGCAGTCGGACCGGGACAGGGGATAGAAAGTACTTC. It yields the protein CASSRTGTGDRKYF.

The V and J genes are TRBV5-1 and TRBJ2-1; D perhaps matches TRBD1 (6 bases). The ends were cut back, 0 bases at V and 5 bases at J, with 9 bases in the middle. The CDR3 contains 14 residues. The V gene's germline CDR1 is SGHRS and CDR2 YFSETQ. Here the CDR3 reads CASSLVGADNEQFF. In nucleotides, the CDR3 is TGCGCCAGCAGCTTGGTGGGGGCCGACAATGAGCAGTTCTTC.

This clonotype showed up just a few times. V is TRBV5-8 and J is TRBJ2-7, with 8 bases matching TRBD1. This CDR3 has 14 residues. The germline CDR1 and CDR2 sequences are SGHTS and YDEGEE. Unmatched junction bases numbered 4, after V lost 2 bases and J lost 3 bases. The CDR3 region has the DNA TGTGCCAGCAGCTTCCCTGGACAGGGCTACGAGCAGTACTTC. Protein product: CASSFPGQGYEQYF.

This clonotype was observed a few times. Relative to the germline gene, one junction end is altered; a read error may explain this. This sequence joins TRBV9 and TRBJ2-1; D is perhaps TRBD2 (5 bases). Germline values: CDR1 SGDLS, CDR2 YYNGEE. The CDR3 spans 13 residues. CDR3 nucleotide sequence: TGTGCCAGCAGGGAGGTCTCCCACAATGAGCAGTTCTTC. Translating it yields CASREVSHNEQFF.

In this sample, this clonotype turned up once. This chain links TRBV11-2 with TRBJ2-1, with 8 bases lining up with TRBD2. Unmatched junction bases numbered 7, after V lost 0 bases and J lost 9 bases. Germline CDR1 is SGHAT and CDR2 is FQNNGV. The CDR3 length is 15 residues. CDR3 loop: CASSLELAAGGEQFF. CDR3 in DNA: TGTGCCAGCAGCTTAGAACTGGCCGCGGGGGGTGAGCAGTTCTTC.

The chain employs TRBV6-2 or TRBV6-3 and TRBJ1-5; D not resolved. V gave up 0 bases and J gave up 5 bases, with 11 bases separating them. This CDR3 contains 15 residues. The germline CDR1 and CDR2 sequences are MNHEY and SVGEGT. The CDR3 sequence: CASSYSEGRYQPQHF. In nucleotides, the CDR3 is TGTGCCAGCAGTTACTCAGAGGGTCGGTATCAGCCCCAGCATTTT.

The gene calls are TRBV7-6 and TRBJ2-7; D is unclear. Per the germline V gene, CDR1 is SGHVS and CDR2 is FNYEAQ. The V end lost 7 bases, the J end lost 3 bases, and 13 bases lay between the germline ends. The CDR3 runs to 13 residues. Here the CDR3 reads CASTPSNLYEQYF. The CDR3 DNA is TGTGCCAGCACTCCCAGTAACCTCTACGAGCAGTACTTC.

This clonotype came up a few times. The gene calls are TRBV29-1 and TRBJ2-1; possibly TRBD2 for D (6 bases). The V end lost 0 bases, the J end lost 6 bases, and 12 bases lay between the germline ends. The length of the CDR3 is 14 residues. Germline lookup yields CDR1 SQVTM and CDR2 ANQGSEA. The CDR3 DNA sequence: TGCAGCGTTGAAGAGGCAGGGAGGAGCAATGAGCAGTTCTTC. It encodes CSVEEAGRSNEQFF.